This passage covers 4 T cell receptor beta chains from one sample sequenced in a study of immune characterization of retroperitoneal liposarcoma. TCRdb re-analysed the PCR reads in MiXCR, keeping a single row per CDR3 protein. The sample includes around 2,000 distinct CDR3 sequences, about 29% of them seen just once. The sequenced sample was tumor tissue. These receptors were taken from a female donor with retroperitoneal liposarcoma.

This clonotype is labeled large. CDR3 amino acids: CASRRQGAISYNEQFF. The CDR3 bases are TGTGCCAGCAGACGACAGGGGGCTATATCCTACAATGAGCAGTTCTTC. The chain links TRBV6-1 to TRBJ2-1; 10 bases agree with TRBD1. The CDR3 length is 16 residues. Germline V gene data show CDR1 as MNHNS and CDR2 as SASEGT. J was trimmed by 1 base and V by 6 bases; bases with no gene match: 6.

V usage is TRBV12-3 or TRBV12-4 and J usage is TRBJ2-7, with D tentatively TRBD2 (5 bases). The J call may be incorrect, as the DNA end agrees better with TRBJ2-1. The CDR3 consists of 15 residues. The CDR3 loop is CASSFSASKHYEQFF. The CDR3 DNA sequence: TGTGCCAGCAGTTTTAGCGCCTCTAAGCACTACGAGCAGTTCTTC.

This clonotype ranks as large. The CDR3 DNA is TGTGCCAGCCAAACCGGGACAGCAAGCACAGATACGCAGTATTTT. As protein: CASQTGTASTDTQYF. V is TRBV6-1 and J is TRBJ2-3; 7 bases are shared with TRBD1. The CDR3 contains 15 residues. Germline V gene lookup returns CDR1 MNHNS and CDR2 SASEGT. V lost 8 bases and J lost 0; bases outside the gene matches: 8.

The V call is TRBV5-5, the J call TRBJ1-2; D remains unclear. From germline, CDR1 is SGHKS and CDR2 YYEKEE (reference sequence). This CDR3 comprises 12 residues. V gave up 2 bases and J gave up 5 bases, with 7 bases separating them. The CDR3: CASSFWGYGYTF. The CDR3 nucleotides are TGTGCCAGCAGCTTTTGGGGTTATGGCTACACCTTC. The full variable domain, rest sourced from reference TRBV5-5 and TRBJ1-2, is DAGVTQSPTHLIKTRGQQVTLRCSPISGHKSVSWYQQVLGQGPQFIFQYYEKEERGRGNFPDRFSARQFPNYSSELNVNALLLGDSALYLCASSFWGYGYTFGSGTRLTVV.